The 8 T cell receptor beta chains in this list originate from one sample, sequenced in a study of cytomegalovirus exposure and HLA in healthy donors. Use of 60 Vbeta and 13 Jbeta primers characterized the PCR. Here immunoSEQ multiplex PCR was the method, and the copy in TCRdb shows in-frame clones only, minus some. This sample has 85,000 to 100,000 clones, with under 75% found just once. Sequences were obtained from PBMCs. The receptors stem from a human donor in good health.

The chain uses TRBV19 and TRBJ2-7; 7 positions agree with TRBD1. The V gene's germline CDR1 is LNHDA and CDR2 SQIVND (reference sequence). V lost 5 bases, J lost 0 bases, and 7 bases stayed unmatched. CDR3 length equals 15 residues. The CDR3 coding sequence is TGTGCCAGTAGTCCCGGGACAGCTTACTCCTACGAGCAGTACTTC. It specifies CASSPGTAYSYEQYF.

Remarks on this clone: No conserved phenylalanine or tryptophan ends this CDR3, so it is likely a read error. V is TRBV19 and J is TRBJ1-5; D unclear. Germline CDR1 and CDR2: LNHDA and SQIVND (reference sequence). The CDR3 is 13 amino acids. With 3 bases removed from V and 6 bases from J, the gap between germline ends came to 9 bases. As DNA, the CDR3 is TGTGCCAGTAGTATCGGAACAGCTCAGCCCCAGCATTTG. Translated: CASSIGTAQPQHL.

J is TRBJ2-1 and V is TRBV19, with 8 bases identical to TRBD1. The CDR3 extends over 15 amino acids. The germline gives CDR1 LNHDA, CDR2 SQIVND (reference sequence). V lost 5 bases and J lost 6; bases outside the gene matches: 9. CDR3 coding DNA: TGTGCCAGTAGTGCAGGCCGGACAGGGACCAATGAGCAGTTCTTC. This codes for CASSAGRTGTNEQFF.

As regards this clone: One junction end does not reproduce the germline sequence, and a read error may be involved. V and J are TRBV9 and TRBJ1-4; 8 positions agree with TRBD1. Germline V lookup: CDR1 SGDLS, CDR2 YYNGEE. The CDR3 is 10 amino acids. DNA for the CDR3: TGTGCCAGCAGGCTCGACAGGGGCGGGTGG. Translated: CASRLDRGGW.

The V gene is TRBV7-9, the J gene TRBJ2-3; D is unresolved. This CDR3 is built from 15 residues. Deletions cut 2 bases from V and 0 bases from J, with 9 bases between. From germline, CDR1 is SEHNR and CDR2 FQNEAQ (reference sequence). The CDR3 bases are TGTGCCAGCAGCTTACGGTACCCTAGCACAGATACGCAGTATTTT. As protein: CASSLRYPSTDTQYF.

This clone has only a few counts. The chain carries TRBV2 and TRBJ2-3; D possibly corresponds to TRBD1 (6 bases). Germline assignment: CDR1 SNHLY and CDR2 FYNNEI. The CDR3 covers 17 residues. Between the trimmed V and J ends, which lost 10 bases and 0 bases, there was a span of 23 bases. Here the CDR3 DNA reads TGTGCCAACCAGCACGTTACAGACAGGAGTAGCACAGATACGCAGTATTTT. It specifies CANQHVTDRSSTDTQYF.

This clone showed up just a few times. The genes are TRBV27 and TRBJ2-7; D possibly corresponds to TRBD2 (7 bases). Germline-derived CDR1 and CDR2 are MNHEY and SMNVEV (reference sequence). This CDR3 has 15 residues. V was clipped by 0 bases and J by 5 bases, with 14 bases between them. DNA for the CDR3: TGTGCCAGCAGTTTATCGAGGGGGGGAGGAAACGAGCAGTACTTC. Translation gives CASSLSRGGGNEQYF.

The chain recombines TRBV10-1 with TRBJ2-7; the D gene is possibly TRBD1 (5 bases). Germline CDR1 and CDR2: WNHNN and SYGVQD (reference sequence). The CDR3 extends over 13 amino acids. V dropped 3 bases and J dropped 7 bases, with 13 bases sitting between them. CDR3 region: CASSDRQGGEQYF. CDR3 in DNA: TGCGCCAGCAGTGACCGGCAGGGTGGGGAGCAGTACTTC.